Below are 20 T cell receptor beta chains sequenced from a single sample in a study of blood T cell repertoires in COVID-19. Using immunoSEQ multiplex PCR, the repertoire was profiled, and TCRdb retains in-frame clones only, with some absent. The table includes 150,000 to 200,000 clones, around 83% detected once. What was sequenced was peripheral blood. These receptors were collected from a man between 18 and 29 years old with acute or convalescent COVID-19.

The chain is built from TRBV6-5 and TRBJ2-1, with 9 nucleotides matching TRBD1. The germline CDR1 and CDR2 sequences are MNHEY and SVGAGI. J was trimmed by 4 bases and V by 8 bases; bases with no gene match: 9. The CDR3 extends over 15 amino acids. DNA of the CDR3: TGTGCCAGCTACCCAGGACAGGGGAAATACAATGAGCAGTTCTTC. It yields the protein CASYPGQGKYNEQFF.

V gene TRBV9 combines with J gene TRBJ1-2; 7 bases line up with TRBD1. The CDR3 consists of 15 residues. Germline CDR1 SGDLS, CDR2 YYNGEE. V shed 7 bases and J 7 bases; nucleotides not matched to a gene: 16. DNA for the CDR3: TGTGCCAGCCGCCTTGGGACAGTCGGGGGGGGTGGCTACACCTTC. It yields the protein CASRLGTVGGGGYTF.

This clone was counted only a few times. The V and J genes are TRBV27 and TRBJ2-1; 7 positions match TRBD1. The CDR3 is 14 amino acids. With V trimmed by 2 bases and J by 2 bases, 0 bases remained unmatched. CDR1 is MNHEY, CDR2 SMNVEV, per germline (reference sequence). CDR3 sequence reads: CASSLQGAYNEQFF. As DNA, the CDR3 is TGTGCCAGCAGTTTACAGGGGGCCTACAATGAGCAGTTCTTC.

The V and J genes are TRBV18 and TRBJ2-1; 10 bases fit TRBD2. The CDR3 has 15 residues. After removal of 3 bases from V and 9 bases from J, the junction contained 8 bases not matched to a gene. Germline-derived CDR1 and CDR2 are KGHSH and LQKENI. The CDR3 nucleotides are TGTGCCAGCTCACCCCCTAGCGGGGGACAAGGTGAGCAGTTCTTC. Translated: CASSPPSGGQGEQFF.

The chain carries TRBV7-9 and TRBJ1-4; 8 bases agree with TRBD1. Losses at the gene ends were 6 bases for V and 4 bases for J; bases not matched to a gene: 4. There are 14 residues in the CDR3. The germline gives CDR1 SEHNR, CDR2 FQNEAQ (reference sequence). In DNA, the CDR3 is TGTGCCAGCAGAAGGACAGGGAGTAATGAAAAACTGTTTTTT. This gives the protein CASRRTGSNEKLFF.

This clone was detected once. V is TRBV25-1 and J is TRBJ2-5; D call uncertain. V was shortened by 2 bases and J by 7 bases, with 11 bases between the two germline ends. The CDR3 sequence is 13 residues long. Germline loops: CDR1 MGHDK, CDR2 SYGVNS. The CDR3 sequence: CASSELSGGTQYF. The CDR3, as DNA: TGTGCCAGCAGTGAACTGTCCGGTGGGACCCAGTACTTC. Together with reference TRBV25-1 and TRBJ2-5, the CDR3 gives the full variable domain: EADIYQTPRYLVIGTGKKITLECSQTMGHDKMYWYQQDPGMELHLIHYSYGVNSTEKGDLSSESTVSRIRTEHFPLTLESARPSHTSQYLCASSELSGGTQYFGPGTRLLVL.

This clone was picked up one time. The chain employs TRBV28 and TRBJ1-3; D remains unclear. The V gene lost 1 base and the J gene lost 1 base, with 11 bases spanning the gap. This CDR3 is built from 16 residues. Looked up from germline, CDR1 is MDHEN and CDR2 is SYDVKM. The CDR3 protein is CASSLFPGISGNTIYF. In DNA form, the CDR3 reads TGTGCCAGCAGTTTATTTCCCGGGATTTCTGGAAACACCATATATTTT. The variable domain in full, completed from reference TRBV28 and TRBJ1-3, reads DVKVTQSSRYLVKRTGEKVFLECVQDMDHENMFWYRQDPGLGLRLIYFSYDVKMKEKGDIPEGYSVSREKKERFSLILESASTNQTSMYLCASSLFPGISGNTIYFGEGSWLTVV.

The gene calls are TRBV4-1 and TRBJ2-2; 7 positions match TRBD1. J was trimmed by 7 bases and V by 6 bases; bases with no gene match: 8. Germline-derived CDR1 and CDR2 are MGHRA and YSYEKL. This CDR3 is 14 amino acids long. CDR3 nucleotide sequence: TGCGCCAGCAGACCTAGACAGGGAAACGGGGAGCTGTTTTTT. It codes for CASRPRQGNGELFF.

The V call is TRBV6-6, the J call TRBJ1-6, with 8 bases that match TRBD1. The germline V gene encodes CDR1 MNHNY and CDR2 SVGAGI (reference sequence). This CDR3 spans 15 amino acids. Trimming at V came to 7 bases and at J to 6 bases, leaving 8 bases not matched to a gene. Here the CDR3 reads CASTTDRGSNSPLHF. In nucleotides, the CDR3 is TGTGCCAGCACCACCGACAGGGGAAGTAATTCACCCCTCCACTTT.

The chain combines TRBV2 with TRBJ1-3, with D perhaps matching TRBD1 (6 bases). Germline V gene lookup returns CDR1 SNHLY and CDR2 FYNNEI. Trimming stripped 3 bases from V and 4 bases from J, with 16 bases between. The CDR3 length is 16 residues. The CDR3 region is CASSDLGGGSGNTIYF. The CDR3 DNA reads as TGTGCCAGCAGTGATCTAGGTGGGGGCTCGGGAAACACCATATATTTT.

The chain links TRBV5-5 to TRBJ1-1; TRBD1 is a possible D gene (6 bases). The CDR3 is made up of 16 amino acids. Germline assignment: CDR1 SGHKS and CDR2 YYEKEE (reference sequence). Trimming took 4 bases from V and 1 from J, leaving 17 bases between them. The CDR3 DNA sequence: TGTGCCAGCAGCCGGACCCCGGACAGATGGAACACTGAAGCTTTCTTT. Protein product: CASSRTPDRWNTEAFF.

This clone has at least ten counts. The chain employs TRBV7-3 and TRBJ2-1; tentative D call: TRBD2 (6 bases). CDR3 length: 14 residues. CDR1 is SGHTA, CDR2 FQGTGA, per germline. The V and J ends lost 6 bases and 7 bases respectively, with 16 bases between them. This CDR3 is CASRSPGLRNEQFF. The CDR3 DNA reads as TGTGCCAGCAGATCACCGGGACTCCGGAATGAGCAGTTCTTC.

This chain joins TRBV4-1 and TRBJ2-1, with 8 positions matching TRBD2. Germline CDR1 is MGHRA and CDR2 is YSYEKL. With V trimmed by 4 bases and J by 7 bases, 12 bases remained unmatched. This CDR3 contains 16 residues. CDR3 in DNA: TGCGCCAGCAGCCCTTTTCTTCGGGGGGGTCGAAATGAGCAGTTCTTC. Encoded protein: CASSPFLRGGRNEQFF.

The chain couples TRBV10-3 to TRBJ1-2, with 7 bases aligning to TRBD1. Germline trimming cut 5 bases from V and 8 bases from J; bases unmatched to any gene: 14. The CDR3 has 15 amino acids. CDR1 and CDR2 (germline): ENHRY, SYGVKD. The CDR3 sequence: CAISPAAGGGKGYTF. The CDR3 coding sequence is TGTGCCATCAGTCCGGCGGCAGGGGGTGGAAAGGGCTACACCTTC.

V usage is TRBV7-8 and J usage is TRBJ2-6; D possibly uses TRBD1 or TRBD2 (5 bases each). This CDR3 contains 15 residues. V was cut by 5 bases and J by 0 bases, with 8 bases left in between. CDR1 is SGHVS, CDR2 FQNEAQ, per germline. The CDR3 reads CASSQGVSGANVLTF. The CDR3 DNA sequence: TGTGCCAGCAGCCAGGGAGTCTCTGGGGCCAACGTCCTGACTTTC.

CDR3 DNA: TGTGCCAGCAGCCCGGGGAGTAGCAATCAGCCCCAGCATTTT. This translates into CASSPGSSNQPQHF. The rearrangement joins TRBV7-9 to TRBJ1-5; D is unresolved. The V gene lost 5 bases and the J gene lost 0 bases, with 8 bases spanning the gap. This CDR3 spans 14 amino acids. The germline V gene has CDR1 SEHNR and CDR2 FQNEAQ (reference sequence).

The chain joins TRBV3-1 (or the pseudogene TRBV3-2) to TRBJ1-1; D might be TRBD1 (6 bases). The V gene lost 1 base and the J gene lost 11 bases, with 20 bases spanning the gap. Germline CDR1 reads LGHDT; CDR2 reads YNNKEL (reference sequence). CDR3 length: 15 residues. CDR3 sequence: CASSQGAQGGFVAFF. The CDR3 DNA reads TGTGCCAGCAGCCAAGGAGCACAGGGTGGGTTCGTGGCTTTCTTT.

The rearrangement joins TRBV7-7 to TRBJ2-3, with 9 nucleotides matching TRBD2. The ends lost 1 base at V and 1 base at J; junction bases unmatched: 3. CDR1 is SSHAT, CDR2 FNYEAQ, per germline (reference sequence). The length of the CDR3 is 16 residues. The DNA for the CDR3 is TGTGCCAGCAGCTTAGGGCGGGGGGGCCGCACAGATACGCAGTATTTT. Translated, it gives CASSLGRGGRTDTQYF.

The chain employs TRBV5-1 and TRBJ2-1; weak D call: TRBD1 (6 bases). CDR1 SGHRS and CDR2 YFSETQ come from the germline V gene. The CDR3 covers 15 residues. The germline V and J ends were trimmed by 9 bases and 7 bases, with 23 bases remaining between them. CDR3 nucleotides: TGCGCCACCGGTACAGGGTTTAACCTGGAGAATGAGCAGTTCTTC. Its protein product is CATGTGFNLENEQFF.

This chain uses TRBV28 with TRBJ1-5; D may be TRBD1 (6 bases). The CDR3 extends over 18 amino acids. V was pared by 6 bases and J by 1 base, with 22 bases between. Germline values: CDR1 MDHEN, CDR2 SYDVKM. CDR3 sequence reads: CASRGQGRRVGSNQPQHF. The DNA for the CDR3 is TGTGCCAGCAGGGGCCAGGGGCGGCGGGTGGGCAGCAATCAGCCCCAGCATTTT.